One sample yielded the 31 T cell receptor beta chains listed below, sequenced in a study of OX40 agonist ivuxolimab in advanced cancers. The method was the immunoSEQ multiplex PCR assay. Imported from immuneACCESS, the table was reduced by TCRdb to in-frame sequences with V and J called. These copies leave out some clones; in studies compared against another copy, an unresolved V gene accounts for under half, and the cause of the remainder is not known. A total of approximately 43,000 clones appear in this sample, around nine tenths of them only once. The ten largest clones represent about a third of the sample. Here the sequenced sample was CD4+ or CD8+ T cells sorted from blood, taken in a trial of the OX40 agonist ivuxolimab. The source of these receptors is an adult with an advanced solid tumor such as melanoma, head and neck, liver or kidney cancer.

In regard to this clone: An end of the junction does not agree with germline; a read error may underlie this. The chain employs TRBV10-3 and TRBJ2-2, with 7 bases aligning to TRBD2. The CDR3 length is 13 residues. Germline loops: CDR1 ENHRY, CDR2 SYGVKD. The CDR3 reads CATGTTDPGELFF. CDR3 nucleotide sequence: TGTGCCACCGGGACTACCGATCCCGGTGAGCTGTTTTTT.

V gene TRBV28 combines with J gene TRBJ2-1; D is possibly TRBD2 (6 bases). Trimming took off 7 bases at V and 9 bases at J, with 19 bases between the two ends. Looked up from germline, CDR1 is MDHEN and CDR2 is SYDVKM. The CDR3 is 14 residues long. The CDR3 region is CASTQGGAGGEQFF. CDR3 in DNA: TGTGCCAGCACCCAGGGCGGGGCCGGCGGTGAGCAGTTCTTC.

This clone was counted a few times. One junction end disagrees with the germline gene, perhaps due to a read error. This chain uses TRBV19 with TRBJ2-3; D perhaps matches TRBD2 (7 bases). In germline, CDR1 is LNHDA, CDR2 SQIVND (reference sequence). The CDR3 covers 12 residues. The chain's CDR3 is CASSMPWGGPNF. The CDR3, as DNA: TGTGCCAGTAGTATGCCTTGGGGGGGGCCCAATTTT.

The chain is built from TRBV29-1 and TRBJ2-3; TRBD2 matches 8 bases. J gave up 9 bases and V 3 bases, and 17 bases lay outside the gene matches. Germline assignment: CDR1 SQVTM and CDR2 ANQGSEA. CDR3 length: 16 residues. CDR3 sequence (DNA): TGCAGCGTTGATGGGTTAGCGGGATCAACGGGGCTCACGCAGTATTTT. Amino acids: CSVDGLAGSTGLTQYF.

The chain couples TRBV6-5 to TRBJ2-3; 10 nucleotides agree with TRBD1. The CDR3 contains 15 residues. The V gene end was trimmed by 2 bases and the J gene end by 4 bases; junction bases not matched to a gene: 3. Germline CDR1 and CDR2: MNHEY and SVGAGI. The CDR3 sequence: CASSYGQGVADTQYF. DNA of the CDR3: TGTGCCAGCAGTTACGGACAGGGGGTAGCAGATACGCAGTATTTT.

The gene calls are TRBV28 and TRBJ1-2; 10 nucleotides align to TRBD1. The CDR3 is 15 amino acids. V was clipped by 7 bases and J by 8 bases; unmatched bases: 13. The germline gives CDR1 MDHEN, CDR2 SYDVKM. The CDR3 sequence is CASTTGGASLRGYTF. CDR3 DNA sequence: TGTGCCAGCACGACAGGGGGCGCCAGTCTACGCGGCTACACCTTC.

The J gene is TRBJ2-3, the V gene TRBV15, with a tentative D call TRBD1 (6 bases). Germline V lookup: CDR1 LNHNV, CDR2 YYDKDF (reference sequence). The CDR3 spans 12 residues. Trimming stripped 5 bases from V and 7 bases from J, with 10 bases between. The CDR3 DNA follows: TGTGCCACCAGCCAAACAGGGAATACGCAGTATTTT. Its protein is CATSQTGNTQYF.

The chain combines TRBV7-8 with TRBJ2-5; TRBD2 might be the D (5 bases). CDR1 SGHVS and CDR2 FQNEAQ come from the germline V gene. CDR3 length: 15 amino acids. Trimming took off 8 bases at V and 1 base at J, with 17 bases between the two ends. The CDR3 reads CASSVTRFFQETQYF. Written as DNA, the CDR3 is TGTGCCAGCTCCGTCACTAGATTCTTCCAAGAGACCCAGTACTTC.

The V call is TRBV5-1, the J call TRBJ1-3; no firm D call. The CDR3 extends over 13 amino acids. CDR1 and CDR2 from the germline V gene are SGHRS and YFSETQ. The V gene lost 2 bases and the J gene lost 4 bases, with 7 bases spanning the gap. In DNA, the CDR3 is TGCGCCAGCAGCTTAGGAGAAGGAAACACCATATATTTT. It codes for CASSLGEGNTIYF. The full variable domain, with the rest looked up from reference TRBV5-1 and TRBJ1-3, is KAGVTQTPRYLIKTRGQQVTLSCSPISGHRSVSWYQQTPGQGLQFLFEYFSETQRNKGNFPGRFSGRQFSNSRSEMNVSTLELGDSALYLCASSLGEGNTIYFGEGSWLTVV.

The chain combines TRBV19 with TRBJ1-5; the D gene is possibly TRBD1 (5 bases). The CDR3 consists of 13 residues. The germline V gene encodes CDR1 LNHDA and CDR2 SQIVND (reference sequence). V was shortened by 8 bases and J by 7 bases, with 15 bases between the two germline ends. The CDR3 nucleotides are TGTGCCAGTGGAGGGACCCTTGGGCAGCCCCAGCATTTT. Protein product: CASGGTLGQPQHF.

The V call is TRBV5-1, the J call TRBJ1-2; a possible D gene is TRBD1 (5 bases). Germline V CDR1 and CDR2: SGHRS, YFSETQ. V gave up 3 bases and J gave up 0 bases, with 9 bases separating them. The CDR3 contains 14 residues. The CDR3 sequence is CASSSRTPNYGYTF. The CDR3 nucleotides are TGCGCCAGCAGCTCCCGGACACCTAACTATGGCTACACCTTC.

The chain employs TRBV27 and TRBJ2-3; D remains unclear. Germline CDR1 reads MNHEY; CDR2 reads SMNVEV (reference sequence). CDR3 length: 13 residues. Trimming took 2 bases from V and 2 from J, leaving 5 bases between them. CDR3 region: CASSLKNTDTQYF. In DNA form, the CDR3 reads TGTGCCAGCAGTTTAAAAAACACAGATACGCAGTATTTT.

The V call is TRBV5-6, the J call TRBJ1-2, with 10 bases matching TRBD1. Unmatched junction bases numbered 9, after V lost 3 bases and J lost 7 bases. The germline gives CDR1 SGHDT, CDR2 YYEEEE. This CDR3 is 15 amino acids long. The CDR3: CASSSPRQGARGYTF. The CDR3 DNA follows: TGTGCCAGCAGCTCACCCCGACAGGGGGCTCGTGGCTACACCTTC.

The chain joins TRBV18 to TRBJ2-1, with D perhaps TRBD1 or TRBD2 (6 bases each). CDR3 length: 15 residues. Germline V gives CDR1 KGHSH, CDR2 LQKENI. V lost 0 bases and J 7 bases, leaving 13 bases between the germline ends. CDR3 protein: CASSPPTGGGNEQFF. DNA for the CDR3: TGTGCCAGCTCACCACCGACAGGAGGAGGGAATGAGCAGTTCTTC. The full variable domain, in which reference TRBV18 and TRBJ2-1 provide the parts outside the CDR3, is NAGVMQNPRHLVRRRGQEARLRCSPMKGHSHVYWYRQLPEEGLKFMVYLQKENIIDESGMPKERFSAEFPKEGPSILRIQQVVRGDSAAYFCASSPPTGGGNEQFFGPGTRLTVL.

V gene TRBV11-1 combines with J gene TRBJ2-5, with 7 bases lining up with TRBD2. V lost 5 bases, J lost 4 bases, and 16 bases stayed unmatched. Germline V lookup: CDR1 SGHAT, CDR2 FQDESV (reference sequence). This CDR3 spans 17 amino acids. CDR3 residues: CASSPYLTSSQAETQYF. The CDR3 nucleotides are TGTGCCAGCAGCCCTTACTTGACTAGCTCTCAAGCAGAGACCCAGTACTTC. Variable domain in full (rest from reference TRBV11-1 and TRBJ2-5): EAEVAQSPRYKITEKSQAVAFWCDPISGHATLYWYRQILGQGPELLVQFQDESVVDDSQLPKDRFSAERLKGVDSTLKIQPAELGDSAMYLCASSPYLTSSQAETQYFGPGTRLLVL.

This chain links TRBV9 with TRBJ2-3; D is unresolved. The CDR3 length is 14 residues. Per the germline V gene, CDR1 is SGDLS and CDR2 is YYNGEE. V was cut by 4 bases and J by 4 bases, with 13 bases left in between. This chain's CDR3 is CASSPMVSADTQYF. The CDR3 nucleotides are TGTGCCAGCAGCCCCATGGTGAGTGCAGATACGCAGTATTTT.

V is TRBV5-4 and J is TRBJ1-3; 7 bases fit TRBD1. Germline assignment: CDR1 SGHNT and CDR2 YYREEE (reference sequence). V dropped 3 bases and J dropped 6; count of bases not matched to a gene: 6. CDR3 length: 14 residues. CDR3 sequence: CASSSQGVTNTIYF. For the CDR3, the DNA is TGTGCCAGCAGCTCTCAGGGGGTTACAAACACCATATATTTT. Full variable domain (outside the CDR3, taken from reference TRBV5-4 and TRBJ1-3): ETGVTQSPTHLIKTRGQQVTLRCSSQSGHNTVSWYQQALGQGPQFIFQYYREEENGRGNFPPRFSGLQFPNYSSELNVNALELDDSALYLCASSSQGVTNTIYFGEGSWLTVV.

This chain joins TRBV7-8 and TRBJ1-1; a possible D gene is TRBD1 (6 bases). This CDR3 region has 14 residues. Germline V gene data show CDR1 as SGHVS and CDR2 as FQNEAQ. Trimming shortened V by 1 base and J by 5 bases, and 11 bases separated the two germline ends. CDR3 in DNA: TGTGCCAGCAGCTTAGTACAGGGAGGAACTGAAGCTTTCTTT. Residues: CASSLVQGGTEAFF.

The chain joins TRBV7-2 to TRBJ2-1, with 11 bases that match TRBD2. The CDR3 loop spans 15 amino acids. CDR1 is SGHTA, CDR2 FQGNSA, per germline. The junction had 3 bases not matched to a gene; V was cut back by 5 bases and J by 3 bases. CDR3: CASSVSGRGYNEQFF. CDR3 DNA: TGTGCCAGCAGCGTTAGCGGGAGGGGCTACAATGAGCAGTTCTTC.

CDR3 sequence reads: CASSVVAGELFF. The CDR3, as DNA: TGTGCCAGCAGCGTAGTAGCCGGGGAGCTGTTTTTT. The chain is built from TRBV9 and TRBJ2-2, with no clear D. The CDR3 loop spans 12 amino acids. From germline, CDR1 is SGDLS and CDR2 YYNGEE. V was pared by 0 bases and J by 6 bases, with 3 bases between.

The CDR3 is CASKGLAGTDTQYF. The CDR3 nucleotides are TGCGCCAGCAAGGGACTAGCGGGGACAGATACGCAGTATTTT. The chain has TRBV4-1 and TRBJ2-3; 13 nucleotides line up with TRBD2. This CDR3 comprises 14 residues. V was pared by 7 bases and J by 3 bases, with 1 base of the junction left unmatched. Germline lookup yields CDR1 MGHRA and CDR2 YSYEKL.

CDR3 bases: TGTGCCAGCAGCCCAAGCCCGTCGGGGGAGGAGTACTTC. Translating it yields CASSPSPSGEEYF. The chain carries TRBV7-2 and TRBJ2-7, with TRBD2 as a possible D gene (6 bases). With 5 bases removed from V and 11 bases from J, the gap between germline ends came to 19 bases. CDR3 length equals 13 residues. CDR1 and CDR2 (germline): SGHTA, FQGNSA.

The chain couples TRBV2 to TRBJ2-7; TRBD2 matches 15 bases. The germline V gene encodes CDR1 SNHLY and CDR2 FYNNEI. This CDR3 spans 18 amino acids. Trimming at V came to 6 bases and at J to 0 bases, leaving 9 bases not matched to a gene. Written as DNA, the CDR3 is TGTGCCAGCAGCCCCCGGACTAGCGGGGGGGCCAGCTCCTACGAGCAGTACTTC. This encodes CASSPRTSGGASSYEQYF. Full variable domain (remainder filled in from reference TRBV2 and TRBJ2-7): EPEVTQTPSHQVTQMGQEVILRCVPISNHLYFYWYRQILGQKVEFLVSFYNNEISEKSEIFDDQFSVERPDGSNFTLKIRSTKLEDSAMYFCASSPRTSGGASSYEQYFGPGTRLTVT.

The J gene is TRBJ2-2, the V gene TRBV18; TRBD2 agrees at 8 bases. The CDR3 contains 17 residues. V shed 2 bases, J shed 6 bases, and the junction held 11 bases outside the gene matches. The germline CDR1 and CDR2 sequences are KGHSH and LQKENI. In nucleotides, the CDR3 is TGTGCCAGCTCACCATACTACGGGAGGGCCGTTGCCGGGGAGCTGTTTTTT. Its translation is CASSPYYGRAVAGELFF.

V is TRBV6-5 and J is TRBJ2-7; D gene ambiguous. The CDR3 length is 16 residues. The V end lost 2 bases, the J end lost 1 base, and 15 bases lay between the germline ends. From germline, CDR1 is MNHEY and CDR2 SVGAGI. As DNA, the CDR3 is TGTGCCAGCAGTTACGCTACAACAACGAATTCCTACGAGCAGTACTTC. Encoded protein: CASSYATTTNSYEQYF.

The V gene is TRBV5-1, the J gene TRBJ2-1; 10 nucleotides align to TRBD1. Germline V gene data show CDR1 as SGHRS and CDR2 as YFSETQ. The length of the CDR3 is 16 residues. J was trimmed by 6 bases and V by 4 bases; bases with no gene match: 10. CDR3 protein: CASSTVPGQGFNEQFF. Here the CDR3 DNA reads TGCGCCAGCAGCACCGTACCGGGACAGGGGTTCAATGAGCAGTTCTTC. Together with reference TRBV5-1 and TRBJ2-1, the CDR3 gives the full variable domain: KAGVTQTPRYLIKTRGQQVTLSCSPISGHRSVSWYQQTPGQGLQFLFEYFSETQRNKGNFPGRFSGRQFSNSRSEMNVSTLELGDSALYLCASSTVPGQGFNEQFFGPGTRLTVL.

The chain combines TRBV19 with TRBJ1-5; D is possibly TRBD1 (6 bases). V was cut by 0 bases and J by 6 bases, with 9 bases left in between. Germline loops: CDR1 LNHDA, CDR2 SQIVND (reference sequence). This CDR3 is built from 14 residues. CDR3 amino acids: CASSIDGGLQPQHF. The DNA of the CDR3 is TGTGCCAGTAGTATAGATGGGGGGCTTCAGCCCCAGCATTTT.

The chain carries TRBV19 and TRBJ2-3; D perhaps matches TRBD1 (5 bases). The V end was cut by 5 bases, the J end by 5 bases, with 14 bases between. The CDR3 totals 14 residues. Germline V gene sequence: CDR1 LNHDA, CDR2 SQIVND (reference sequence). The CDR3 spells CASSYGPQGDTQYF. The CDR3 DNA reads as TGTGCCAGTAGTTACGGACCCCAGGGAGATACGCAGTATTTT. Full variable domain (outside the CDR3, taken from reference TRBV19 and TRBJ2-3): DGGITQSPKYLFRKEGQNVTLSCEQNLNHDAMYWYRQDPGQGLRLIYYSQIVNDFQKGDIAEGYSVSREKKESFPLTVTSAQKNPTAFYLCASSYGPQGDTQYFGPGTRLTVL.

The chain combines TRBV7-2 with TRBJ2-2, with 11 bases that match TRBD2. CDR1 and CDR2 (germline): SGHTA, FQGNSA. This CDR3 is 15 amino acids long. V lost 8 bases to trimming and J lost 3 bases; unmatched junction nucleotides: 5. Written as DNA, the CDR3 is TGTGCCAGCTCCGGACTAGCGGGTCACACCGGGGAGCTGTTTTTT. Translation gives CASSGLAGHTGELFF.

CDR3 residues: CASSRTGLGSDEQYF. The CDR3 region has the DNA TGCGCCAGCAGCCGGACTGGATTGGGGTCCGACGAGCAGTACTTC. V and J are TRBV4-1 and TRBJ2-7; perhaps TRBD2 as D (5 bases). Germline V gene lookup returns CDR1 MGHRA and CDR2 YSYEKL. This CDR3 is built from 15 residues. V was trimmed by 4 bases and J by 5 bases, leaving 18 bases between them.

V is TRBV7-9 and J is TRBJ2-5; D is unresolved. The end of the DNA aligns better with TRBJ2-7, so the J call may be wrong. CDR1 is SEHNR and CDR2 is FQNEAQ in the germline V gene (reference sequence). This CDR3 region has 13 residues. The CDR3 region is CASSLQTPYEQYF. The CDR3 DNA sequence: TGTGCCAGCAGCTTACAGACCCCCTACGAGCAGTACTTC.